These T cell receptor beta chains were read from a single sample in a study of early T cells in non-severe SARS-CoV-2 infection. TCRdb re-called the 5' RACE reads with MiXCR, one entry per CDR3 protein. The table records approximately 81,000 distinct CDR3 sequences, over 12% of them present only once. Sequenced material: whole blood. The receptors shown here come from an adult who was a healthcare worker with PCR-confirmed SARS-CoV-2 infection or an uninfected control (not recorded which). Each CDR3 is given with its conserved first and last residue. A D gene is named only where the DNA matches it firmly. For some rows the clone size is stated as once, few or many, or as a class when expanded; others skip it.

CDR3nt | CDR3aa | j_gene | abundance | d_gene | v_gene
TGCAGCGCTGGACAGGGAGACTACGAGCAGTACTTC | CSAGQGDYEQYF | TRBJ2-7 | NA | TRBD1 | TRBV29-1
TGCGCCAGCAGCCACCACACAGGGATGAACACCGGGGAGCTGTTTTTT | CASSHHTGMNTGELFF | TRBJ2-2 | NA | NA | TRBV4-1
TGTGCCAGCAGTGAAATTTGGAATCAGCCCCAGCATTTT | CASSEIWNQPQHF | TRBJ1-5 | few | NA | TRBV6-1
TGTGCCAGCAGCCTGGAGCATTCACCCCTCCACTTT | CASSLEHSPLHF | TRBJ1-6 | few | NA | TRBV3-1
TGCAGTGCTAGGACCCAACCGGGGACTTTCTACACCTTC | CSARTQPGTFYTF | TRBJ1-2 | many | NA | TRBV20-1
TGTGCCAGTAGCCACGGGGGGGCCTACAATGAGCAGTTCTTC | CASSHGGAYNEQFF | TRBJ2-1 | many | TRBD2 | TRBV19
TGTGCCAGCAGTCTACGTTCAGGGCCGACCCCCGAGACCCAGTACTTC | CASSLRSGPTPETQYF | TRBJ2-5 | once | NA | TRBV28
TGTGCCAGCAGTGCGCGACAGGGGACGGATGAAAAACTGTTTTTT | CASSARQGTDEKLFF | TRBJ1-4 | many | TRBD1 | TRBV12-3/TRBV12-4
TGTGCCAGTAGTCCTGAGAGAACAGGGATATCAGATACGCAGTATTTT | CASSPERTGISDTQYF | TRBJ2-3 | many | NA | TRBV19
TGTGCCAGCAGCCAAGGTATCCCGAACACCGGGGAGCTGTTTTTT | CASSQGIPNTGELFF | TRBJ2-2 | many | NA | TRBV4-2
TGCAGTGGGGGTAGGATGAACACTGAAGCTTTCTTT | CSGGRMNTEAFF | TRBJ1-1 | NA | NA | TRBV20-1
TGTGCCAGCAGTTTCAGTAGCTCCTACGAGCAGTACTTC | CASSFSSSYEQYF | TRBJ2-7 | NA | NA | TRBV27
TGTGCCATCAAGAAGACAGGGCCTTATAGCAATCAGCCCCAGCATTTT | CAIKKTGPYSNQPQHF | TRBJ1-5 | NA | TRBD1 | TRBV7-6
TGTGCCAGTAGAGCGAGCAGGGGGCGGTTCGACCCCCCCCGGGTGTCCTACAATGAGCAGTTCTTC | CASRASRGRFDPPRVSYNEQFF | TRBJ2-1 | NA | TRBD1 | TRBV19
TGCAGCGCTAGAGGTCACAATCAGCCCCAGCATTTT | CSARGHNQPQHF | TRBJ1-5 | few | NA | TRBV29-1
TGTGCCAGCTCACCAAGAGGTCTACAGGAGACCCAGTACTTC | CASSPRGLQETQYF | TRBJ2-5 | many | NA | TRBV18
TGTGCTAGTGGCCGAGGGACAGGGTCCGAACAGCCCCAGCATTTT | CASGRGTGSEQPQHF | TRBJ1-5 | NA | TRBD1 | TRBV12-5
TGTGCCAGCAGTGAGAGAGGACAGGGAAGAACTGAAGCTTTCTTT | CASSERGQGRTEAFF | TRBJ1-1 | few | TRBD1 | TRBV25-1
TGTGCCAGCCGATGGGGCGGGGAGCTGTTTTTT | CASRWGGELFF | TRBJ2-2 | NA | NA | TRBV28
TGTGCCAGCAGCAATGGACAGGGGTACACTGAAGCTTTCTTT | CASSNGQGYTEAFF | TRBJ1-1 | few | TRBD1 | TRBV7-9